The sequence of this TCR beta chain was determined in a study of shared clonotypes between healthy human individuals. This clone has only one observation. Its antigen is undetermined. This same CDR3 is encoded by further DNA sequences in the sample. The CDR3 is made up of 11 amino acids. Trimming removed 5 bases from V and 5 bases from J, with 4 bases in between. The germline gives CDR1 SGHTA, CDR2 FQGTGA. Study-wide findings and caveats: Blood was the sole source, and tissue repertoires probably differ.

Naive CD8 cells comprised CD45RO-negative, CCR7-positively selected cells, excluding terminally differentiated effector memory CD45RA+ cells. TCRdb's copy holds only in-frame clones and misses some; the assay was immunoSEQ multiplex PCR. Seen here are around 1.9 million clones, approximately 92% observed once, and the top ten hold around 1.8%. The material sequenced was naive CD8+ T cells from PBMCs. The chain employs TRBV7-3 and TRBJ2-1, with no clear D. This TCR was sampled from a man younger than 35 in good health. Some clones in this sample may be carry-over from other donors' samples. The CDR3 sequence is CASSLNNEQFF. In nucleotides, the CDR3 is TGTGCCAGCAGCCTAAACAATGAGCAGTTCTTC.